This TCR beta chain was sequenced for a study of OX40 agonist ivuxolimab in advanced cancers. Background for the entire study: Ivuxolimab was a fully human IgG2 agonistic monoclonal antibody targeting the costimulatory receptor OX40 (CD134). Patients were allowed to have had prior anti-PD-1, anti-PD-L1 or anti-CTLA-4 therapy, and approximately 39% of the dose-escalation patients had been treated with checkpoint inhibitors. The paper reports the monotherapy dose-escalation portion (N of about 51 patients) of the phase I ivuxolimab trial. Intravenous ivuxolimab was administered to patients every 2 weeks at six dose levels: 0.01, 0.1, 0.3, 1.5, 3 and 10 mg/kg. Among the roughly 50 dose-escalation patients, about 20 had hepatocellular carcinoma, around 15 melanoma, 9 renal cell carcinoma and 9 head and neck cancer. In the dose-escalation cohort, 70% to 85% of patients were male, and the mean age was 60 years with a range of roughly 20 to 85. Partial responses occurred in three dose-escalation patients: two with cutaneous melanoma and one with hepatocellular carcinoma. The purpose of peripheral TCRbeta sequencing was to test whether ivuxolimab changed TCR sequence diversity and led to clonal T-cell expansion.

Patients with a history of autoimmune disease or receiving systemic immunosuppression were excluded from the trial. Peripheral blood for TCR sequencing was drawn from every dose cohort at baseline, at cycle 4 day 1 and at cycle 7 day 1. Samples came from an open-label, multicenter, first-in-human phase I dose-escalation trial of ivuxolimab. The trial enrolled adults with locally advanced or metastatic head and neck squamous cell, hepatocellular, melanoma or renal cell carcinoma. Before TCR sequencing, CD4+ T cells and CD8+ T cells from peripheral blood were sorted into separate populations. Points the paper makes about the study in general: At doses of 0.1 to 3.0 mg/kg, clonal expansion of both CD4+ and CD8+ T cells in blood was seen between baseline and week 6. In partial responders in the 0.1-3.0 mg/kg groups, normalized peripheral clonal expansion was found to be among the lowest, especially among CD8+ T cells. After ivuxolimab, more expanded clones were found on average in CD8+ T cells than in CD4+ T cells. Low levels of normalized T-cell clonal expansion were also seen in some nonresponding patients. The antigen specificity of the peripheral T cells that underwent clonal expansion was not determined.

Genomic DNA was extracted from sorted cells for sequencing of the TCRbeta CDR3 region. The immunoSEQ Assay was used for sequencing of TCRbeta CDR3 regions. Held by TCRdb, this immuneACCESS table contains in-frame sequences only and omits some clones. Under half of the omission traces to an unresolved V gene where checked; the cause of the rest is unknown. The sample table holds some 99,000 clones, of which roughly 87% were seen once. Around 1.6% of the sample comes from the top ten. Comment on this clone: What antigen it recognizes has not been identified. No quality values exist for individual bases; no much larger clone is one base distant.

The CDR3 measures 12 amino acids from cysteine to phenylalanine. CDR3 DNA only is kept here, 36 bases in frame from base 1. The germline V gene gives CDR1 as SQVTM and CDR2 as ANQGSEA. From V the trimming removes 6 bases and from J it removes 7 bases, while the gene matches leave 6 bases of the junction unaccounted for. Sequencing was performed on CD4+ or CD8+ T cells sorted from blood, taken in a trial of the OX40 agonist ivuxolimab. The chain is made from TRBV29-1 and TRBJ2-4; a stretch of 7 junction bases matches TRBD2. This sequence originates from an adult with an advanced solid tumor such as melanoma, head and neck, liver or kidney cancer. Read as DNA, the sequence is TGCAGCGTAGCGGGAAGCAATAACATTCAGTACTTC. Protein translation: CSVAGSNNIQYF. Extended through the reference TRBV29-1 and TRBJ2-4 proteins, this CDR3 yields the full variable domain: SAVISQKPSRDICQRGTSLTIQCQVDSQVTMMFWYRQQPGQSLTLIATANQGSEATYESGFVIDKFPISRPNLTFSTLTVSNMSPEDSSIYLCSVAGSNNIQYFGAGTRLSVL.